This T cell receptor (beta chain) was sequenced in a study of T cell repertoires in cytomegalovirus infection. Overall study: Public TCR beta signature analysis indicated the presence of both CMV infection and matching HLA type.

Comment on this clonotype: What it recognizes is unknown.

Study-level results: CMV-specific HLA-C-restricted TCR beta clonotypes dominated the ex vivo response.

TCRdb reanalysed the reads using MiXCR and keeps one entry per CDR3 protein. The data contain 830,000 or so distinct CDR3 sequences, about 30% of them seen just once; the ten biggest clones take up around 11%. V was cut by 0 bases and J by 1 base, with 11 bases left in between. Germline V gives CDR1 KGHSH, CDR2 LQKENI. The CDR3 contains 16 residues. This specimen consisted of cultured CD8+ T cells from PBMCs, obtained from culture after CMV antigen stimulation. The receptor was derived from a human donor in good health (CMV status not recorded). Some clones in this sample may be carry-over from other donors' samples. The genes are TRBV18 and TRBJ2-3; D uncertain. The CDR3 nucleotides are TGTGCCAGCTCACCACCAGGGAACGGCCGCACAGATACGCAGTATTTT. It codes for CASSPPGNGRTDTQYF.